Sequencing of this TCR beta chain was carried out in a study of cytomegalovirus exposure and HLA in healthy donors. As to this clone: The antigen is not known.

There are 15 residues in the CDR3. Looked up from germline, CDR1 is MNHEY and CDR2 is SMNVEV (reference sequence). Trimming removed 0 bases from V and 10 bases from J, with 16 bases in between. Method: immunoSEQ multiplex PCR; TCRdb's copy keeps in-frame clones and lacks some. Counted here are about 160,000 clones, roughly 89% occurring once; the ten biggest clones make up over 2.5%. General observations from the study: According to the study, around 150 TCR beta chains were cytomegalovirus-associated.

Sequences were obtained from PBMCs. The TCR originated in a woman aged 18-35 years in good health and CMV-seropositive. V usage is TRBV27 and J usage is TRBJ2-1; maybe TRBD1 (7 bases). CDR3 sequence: CASSLSRGRGGEQFF. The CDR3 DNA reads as TGTGCCAGCAGTTTATCGAGGGGGCGAGGGGGGGAGCAGTTCTTC.